Listed here are 2 T cell receptor beta chains from one sample, sequenced in a study of radiotherapy plus CTLA-4 blockade in lung cancer. The data were produced by immunoSEQ multiplex PCR, yet TCRdb's version contains in-frame clones alone and is incomplete. Of 95,000 to 150,000 clones in the sample, 85% to 90% were seen once. This specimen consisted of peripheral blood, obtained from a patient treated with radiotherapy plus ipilimumab. The receptors were gathered from a human donor with non-small cell lung cancer that progressed on radiotherapy plus ipilimumab.

This clone was picked up one time. The V call is TRBV4-2, the J call TRBJ2-5; no clear D. The CDR3 sequence is 12 residues long. V was pared by 6 bases and J by 1 base, with 6 bases between. Per germline, CDR1 LGHNA and CDR2 YNFKEQ. The chain's CDR3 is CASRGVQETQYF. CDR3 sequence (DNA): TGTGCCAGCAGGGGCGTCCAAGAGACCCAGTACTTC.

The CDR3 sequence is CASKRSSGRASYNEQFF. In DNA, the CDR3 is TGTGCCAGCAAGAGGTCTAGCGGGAGGGCCTCCTACAATGAGCAGTTCTTC. The rearrangement uses TRBV2 and TRBJ2-1, with 12 nucleotides matching TRBD2. CDR3 length equals 17 residues. The V and J ends lost 7 bases and 0 bases, in that order; junction bases with no gene match: 7. Germline CDR1 is SNHLY and CDR2 is FYNNEI.